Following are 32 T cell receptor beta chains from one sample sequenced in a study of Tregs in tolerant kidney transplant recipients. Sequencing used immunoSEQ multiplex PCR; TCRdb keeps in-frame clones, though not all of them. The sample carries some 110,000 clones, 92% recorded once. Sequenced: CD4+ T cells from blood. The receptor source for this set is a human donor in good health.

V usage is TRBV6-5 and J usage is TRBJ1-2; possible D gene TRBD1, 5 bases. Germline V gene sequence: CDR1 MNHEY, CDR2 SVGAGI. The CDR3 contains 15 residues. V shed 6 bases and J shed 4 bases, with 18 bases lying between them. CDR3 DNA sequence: TGTGCCAGCAGACGCACGGGGCTCCGGGGCTATGGCTACACCTTC. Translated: CASRRTGLRGYGYTF.

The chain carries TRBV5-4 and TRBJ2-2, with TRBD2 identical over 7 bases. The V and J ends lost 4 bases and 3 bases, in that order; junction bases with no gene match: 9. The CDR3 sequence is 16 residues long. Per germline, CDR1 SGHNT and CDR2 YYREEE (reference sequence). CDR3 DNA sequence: TGTGCCAGCAGCAGTGCGGGGGATCCTCACACCGGGGAGCTGTTTTTT. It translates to CASSSAGDPHTGELFF.

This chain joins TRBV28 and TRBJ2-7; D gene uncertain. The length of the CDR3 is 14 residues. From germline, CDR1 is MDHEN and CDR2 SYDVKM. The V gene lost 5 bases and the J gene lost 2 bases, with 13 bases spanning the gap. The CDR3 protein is CASSRPTMPYEQYF. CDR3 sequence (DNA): TGTGCCAGCAGTAGACCGACAATGCCCTACGAGCAGTACTTC. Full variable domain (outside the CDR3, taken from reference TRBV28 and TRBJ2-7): DVKVTQSSRYLVKRTGEKVFLECVQDMDHENMFWYRQDPGLGLRLIYFSYDVKMKEKGDIPEGYSVSREKKERFSLILESASTNQTSMYLCASSRPTMPYEQYFGPGTRLTVT.

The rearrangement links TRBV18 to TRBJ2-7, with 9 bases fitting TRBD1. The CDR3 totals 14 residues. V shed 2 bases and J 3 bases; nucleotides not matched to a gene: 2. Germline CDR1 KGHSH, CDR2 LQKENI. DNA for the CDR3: TGTGCCAGCTCACCAATGGGACAGGGCTACGAGCAGTACTTC. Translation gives CASSPMGQGYEQYF. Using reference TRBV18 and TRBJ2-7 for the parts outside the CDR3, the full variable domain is NAGVMQNPRHLVRRRGQEARLRCSPMKGHSHVYWYRQLPEEGLKFMVYLQKENIIDESGMPKERFSAEFPKEGPSILRIQQVVRGDSAAYFCASSPMGQGYEQYFGPGTRLTVT.

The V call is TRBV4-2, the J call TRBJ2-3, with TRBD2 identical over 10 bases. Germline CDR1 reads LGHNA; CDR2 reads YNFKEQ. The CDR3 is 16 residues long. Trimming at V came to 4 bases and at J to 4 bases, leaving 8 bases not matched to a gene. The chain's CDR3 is CASSPDSGGIADTQYF. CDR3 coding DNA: TGTGCCAGCAGCCCCGATAGCGGGGGGATTGCAGATACGCAGTATTTT.

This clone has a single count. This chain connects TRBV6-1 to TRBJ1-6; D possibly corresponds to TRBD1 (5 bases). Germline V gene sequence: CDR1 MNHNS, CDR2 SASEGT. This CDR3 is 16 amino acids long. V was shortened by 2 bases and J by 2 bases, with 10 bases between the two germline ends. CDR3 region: CASSELPRAYNSPLHF. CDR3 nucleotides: TGTGCCAGCAGTGAACTCCCCAGGGCCTATAATTCACCCCTCCACTTT.

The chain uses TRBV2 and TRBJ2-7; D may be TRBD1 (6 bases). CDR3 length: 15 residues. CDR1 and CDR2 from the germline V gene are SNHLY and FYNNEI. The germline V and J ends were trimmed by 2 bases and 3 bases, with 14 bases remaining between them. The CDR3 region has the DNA TGTGCCAGCAGTGAAACCCCGGGACATCTCTACGAGCAGTACTTC. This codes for CASSETPGHLYEQYF.

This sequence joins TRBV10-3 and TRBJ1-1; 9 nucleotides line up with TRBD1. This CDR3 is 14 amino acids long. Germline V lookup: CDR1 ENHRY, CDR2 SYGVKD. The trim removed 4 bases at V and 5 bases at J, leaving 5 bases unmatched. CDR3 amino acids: CAISVPGQGTEAFF. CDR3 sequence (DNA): TGTGCCATCAGTGTCCCGGGACAGGGAACTGAAGCTTTCTTT.

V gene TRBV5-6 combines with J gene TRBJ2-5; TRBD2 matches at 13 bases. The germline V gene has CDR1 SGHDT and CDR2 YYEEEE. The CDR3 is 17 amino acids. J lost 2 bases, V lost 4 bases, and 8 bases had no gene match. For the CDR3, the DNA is TGTGCCAGCAGCACTAGGACTAGCGGGAGACAGCAAGAGACCCAGTACTTC. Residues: CASSTRTSGRQQETQYF.

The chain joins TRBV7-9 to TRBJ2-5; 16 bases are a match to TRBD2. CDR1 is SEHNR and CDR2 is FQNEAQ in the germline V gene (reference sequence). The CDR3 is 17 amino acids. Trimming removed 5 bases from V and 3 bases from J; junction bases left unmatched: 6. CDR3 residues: CASSPGLAGGQEETQYF. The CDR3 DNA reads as TGTGCCAGCAGCCCGGGACTAGCGGGGGGGCAGGAAGAGACCCAGTACTTC.

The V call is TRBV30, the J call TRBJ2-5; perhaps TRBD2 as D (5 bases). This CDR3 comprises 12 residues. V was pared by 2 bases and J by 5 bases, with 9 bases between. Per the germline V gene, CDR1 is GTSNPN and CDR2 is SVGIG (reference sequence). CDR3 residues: CAWSTSWETQYF. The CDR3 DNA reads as TGTGCCTGGAGTACTAGTTGGGAGACCCAGTACTTC.

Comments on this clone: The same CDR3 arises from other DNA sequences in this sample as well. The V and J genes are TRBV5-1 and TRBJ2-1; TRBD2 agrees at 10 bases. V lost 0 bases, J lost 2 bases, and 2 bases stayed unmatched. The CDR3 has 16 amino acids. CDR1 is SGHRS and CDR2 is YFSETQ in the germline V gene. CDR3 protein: CASSLVAGGTYNEQFF. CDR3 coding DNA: TGCGCCAGCAGCTTGGTAGCGGGGGGAACCTACAATGAGCAGTTCTTC.

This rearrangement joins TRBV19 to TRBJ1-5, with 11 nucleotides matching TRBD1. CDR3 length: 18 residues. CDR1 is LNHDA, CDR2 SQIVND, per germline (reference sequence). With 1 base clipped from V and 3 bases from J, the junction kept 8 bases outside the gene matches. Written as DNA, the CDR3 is TGTGCCAGTAGTATAGCGCCCGGGACAGGGGGTATCAATCAGCCCCAGCATTTT. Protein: CASSIAPGTGGINQPQHF.

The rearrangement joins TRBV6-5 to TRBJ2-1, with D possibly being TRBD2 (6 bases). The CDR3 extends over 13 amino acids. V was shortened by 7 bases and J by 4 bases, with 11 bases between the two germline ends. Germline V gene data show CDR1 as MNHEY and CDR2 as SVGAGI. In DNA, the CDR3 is TGTGCCAGCACACACGGGGGATACAATGAGCAGTTCTTC. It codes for CASTHGGYNEQFF.

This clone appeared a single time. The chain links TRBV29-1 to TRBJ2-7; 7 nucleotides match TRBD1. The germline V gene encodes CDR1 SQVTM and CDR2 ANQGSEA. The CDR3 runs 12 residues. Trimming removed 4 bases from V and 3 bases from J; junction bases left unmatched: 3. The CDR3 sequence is CSVGTGYYEQYF. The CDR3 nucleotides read TGCAGCGTTGGGACAGGTTACTACGAGCAGTACTTC.

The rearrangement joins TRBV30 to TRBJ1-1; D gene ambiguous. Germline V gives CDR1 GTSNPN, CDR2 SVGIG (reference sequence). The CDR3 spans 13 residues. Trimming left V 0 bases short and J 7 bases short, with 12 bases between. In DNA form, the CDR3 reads TGTGCCTGGAGTGTACCTCCTGGGAATGAAGCTTTCTTT. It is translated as CAWSVPPGNEAFF.

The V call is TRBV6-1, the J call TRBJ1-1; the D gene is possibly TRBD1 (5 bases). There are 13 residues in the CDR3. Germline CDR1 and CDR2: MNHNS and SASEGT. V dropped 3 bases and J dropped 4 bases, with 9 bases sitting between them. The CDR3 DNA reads TGTGCCAGCAGTGAGGATGGGGGCACTGAAGCTTTCTTT. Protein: CASSEDGGTEAFF.

This CDR3 reads CASSYTRSGGQETQYF. CDR3 nucleotides: TGTGCCAGCAGTTACACCCGGTCGGGCGGCCAAGAGACCCAGTACTTC. V is TRBV6-6 and J is TRBJ2-5; D is uncertain. Trimming cost V 2 bases and J 1 base, with 14 bases left between them. The V gene's germline CDR1 is MNHNY and CDR2 SVGAGI (reference sequence). The CDR3 runs 16 residues.

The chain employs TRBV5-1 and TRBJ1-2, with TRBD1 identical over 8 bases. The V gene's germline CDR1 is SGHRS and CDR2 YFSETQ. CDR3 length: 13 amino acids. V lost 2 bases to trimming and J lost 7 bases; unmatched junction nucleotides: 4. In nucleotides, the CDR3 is TGCGCCAGCAGCTTTCAGGGGGCGCGTGGCTACACCTTC. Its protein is CASSFQGARGYTF. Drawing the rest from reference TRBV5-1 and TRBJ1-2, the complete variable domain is KAGVTQTPRYLIKTRGQQVTLSCSPISGHRSVSWYQQTPGQGLQFLFEYFSETQRNKGNFPGRFSGRQFSNSRSEMNVSTLELGDSALYLCASSFQGARGYTFGSGTRLTVV.

The CDR3 DNA reads TGCGCCAGCAGCCAACCCGTAGCGGGAGGATACGAGCAGTACTTC. Protein product: CASSQPVAGGYEQYF. The gene calls are TRBV4-1 and TRBJ2-7; 10 bases match TRBD2. The CDR3 is made up of 15 amino acids. Losses at the gene ends were 2 bases for V and 4 bases for J; bases not matched to a gene: 5. Germline CDR1 reads MGHRA; CDR2 reads YSYEKL.

CDR3 sequence reads: CASRRGDGYNEQFF. DNA of the CDR3: TGTGCCAGCAGGAGGGGGGACGGCTACAATGAGCAGTTCTTC. The chain couples TRBV6-4 to TRBJ2-1; either TRBD1 or TRBD2 may supply D (6 bases each). The CDR3 covers 14 residues. CDR1 and CDR2 (germline): MRHNA, SNTAGT. V was cut by 6 bases and J by 3 bases, with 12 bases left in between.

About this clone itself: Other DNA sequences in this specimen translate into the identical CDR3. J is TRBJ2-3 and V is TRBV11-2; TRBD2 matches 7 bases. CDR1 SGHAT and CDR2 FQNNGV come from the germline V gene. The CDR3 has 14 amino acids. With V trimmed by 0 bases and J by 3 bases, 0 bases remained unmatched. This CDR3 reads CASSLDGGTDTQYF. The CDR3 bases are TGTGCCAGCAGCTTAGACGGGGGGACAGATACGCAGTATTTT.

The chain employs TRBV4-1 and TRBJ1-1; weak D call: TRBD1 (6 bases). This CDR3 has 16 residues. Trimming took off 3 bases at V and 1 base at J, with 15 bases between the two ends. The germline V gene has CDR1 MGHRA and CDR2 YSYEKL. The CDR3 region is CASSQAQGLRNTEAFF. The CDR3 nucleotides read TGCGCCAGCAGCCAGGCACAGGGTTTGCGGAACACTGAAGCTTTCTTT.

The CDR3 DNA is TGTGCCAGCAGTTTGAGGGGGGGACAACTTATTCAGTACTTC. This translates into CASSLRGGQLIQYF. This chain links TRBV28 with TRBJ2-4; weak D call: TRBD2 (7 bases). Trimming took 3 bases from V and 10 from J, leaving 16 bases between them. This CDR3 is 14 amino acids long. Germline-derived CDR1 and CDR2 are MDHEN and SYDVKM.

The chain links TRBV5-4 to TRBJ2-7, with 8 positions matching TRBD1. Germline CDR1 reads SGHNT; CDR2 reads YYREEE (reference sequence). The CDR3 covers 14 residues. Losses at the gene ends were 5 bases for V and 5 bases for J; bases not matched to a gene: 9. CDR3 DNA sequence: TGTGCCAGCAGTTCGAGGACAGGGTTGAACGAGCAGTACTTC. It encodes CASSSRTGLNEQYF.

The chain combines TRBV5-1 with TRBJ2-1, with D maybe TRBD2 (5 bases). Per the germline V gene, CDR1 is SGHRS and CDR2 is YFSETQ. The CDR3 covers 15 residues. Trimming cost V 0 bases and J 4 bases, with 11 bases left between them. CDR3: CASSLAPERYNEQFF. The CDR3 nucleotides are TGCGCCAGCAGCTTGGCCCCAGAGCGGTACAATGAGCAGTTCTTC.

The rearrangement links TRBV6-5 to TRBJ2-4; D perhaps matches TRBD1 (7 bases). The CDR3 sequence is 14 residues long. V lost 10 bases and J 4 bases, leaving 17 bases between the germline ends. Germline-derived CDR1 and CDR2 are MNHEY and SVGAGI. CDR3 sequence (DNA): TGTGCCACAACAACCCCAGGGGGGAAAAACATTCAGTACTTC. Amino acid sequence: CATTTPGGKNIQYF.

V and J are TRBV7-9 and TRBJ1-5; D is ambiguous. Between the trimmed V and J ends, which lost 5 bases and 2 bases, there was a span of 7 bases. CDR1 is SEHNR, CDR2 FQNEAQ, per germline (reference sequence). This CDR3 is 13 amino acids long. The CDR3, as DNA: TGTGCCAGCAGCACAGCGGGCAATCAGCCCCAGCATTTT. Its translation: CASSTAGNQPQHF.

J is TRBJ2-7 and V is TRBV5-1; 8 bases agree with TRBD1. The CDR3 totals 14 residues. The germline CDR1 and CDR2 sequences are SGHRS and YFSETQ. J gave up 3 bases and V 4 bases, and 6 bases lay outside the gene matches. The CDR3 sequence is CASSKAGGGYEQYF. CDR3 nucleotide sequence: TGCGCCAGCAGCAAAGCAGGGGGCGGCTACGAGCAGTACTTC.

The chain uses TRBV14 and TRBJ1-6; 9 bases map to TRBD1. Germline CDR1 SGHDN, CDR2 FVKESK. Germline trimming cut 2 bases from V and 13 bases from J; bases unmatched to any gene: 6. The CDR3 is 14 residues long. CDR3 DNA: TGTGCCAGCAGCCAAATGACAGGGGGAGATCCCCTCCACTTT. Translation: CASSQMTGGDPLHF. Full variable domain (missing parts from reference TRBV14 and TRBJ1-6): EAGVTQFPSHSVIEKGQTVTLRCDPISGHDNLYWYRRVMGKEIKFLLHFVKESKQDESGMPNNRFLAERTGGTYSTLKVQPAELEDSGVYFCASSQMTGGDPLHFGNGTRLTVT.

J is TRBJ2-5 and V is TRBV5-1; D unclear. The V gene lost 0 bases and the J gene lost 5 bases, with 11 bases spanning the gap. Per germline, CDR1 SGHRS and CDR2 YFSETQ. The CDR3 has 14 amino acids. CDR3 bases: TGCGCCAGCAGCTTGGAGGCTCCCTGGGAGACCCAGTACTTC. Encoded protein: CASSLEAPWETQYF.

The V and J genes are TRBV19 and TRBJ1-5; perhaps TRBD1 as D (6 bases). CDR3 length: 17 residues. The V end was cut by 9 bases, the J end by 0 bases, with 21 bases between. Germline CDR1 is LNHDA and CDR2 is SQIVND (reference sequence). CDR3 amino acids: CASHLGATGYSNQPQHF. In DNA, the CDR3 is TGTGCCAGCCACCTGGGGGCGACAGGCTATAGCAATCAGCCCCAGCATTTT.